This TCR beta chain was documented in a study of vaccination effects on CD4 cells after COVID-19. Whole-study findings and limits: Infection- and vaccine-induced clones contracted markedly late after vaccination.

The ends were cut back, 5 bases at V and 0 bases at J, with 14 bases in the middle. From germline, CDR1 is SGHVS and CDR2 FQNEAQ. The CDR3 is made up of 16 amino acids. Remarks on this clone: The antigen is not known.

ViraFEST assay sequencing came after antigen-specific CD4+ T cells were expanded with viral peptide pools. Culture lasted 10 days before CD4+ T cell isolation. Of the BNT162b2 and mRNA-1273 vaccines, participants received two doses of one or the other. Nucleocapsid antibodies were negative in the vaccine recipients, who had never had SARS-CoV-2 infection. IL-2 at 9 to 10 IU/ml and peptides at 8.5 to 10 ug/ml were added to cultured PBMC, more than 1.5 million per well. Repertoires were generated with immunoSEQ multiplex PCR, while TCRdb's copy carries only in-frame clones and drops some. The sample yields approximately 30,000 clones, about four fifths seen once.

The gene calls are TRBV7-8 and TRBJ1-5, with no clear D. The sequence derives from a human donor who received a COVID-19 vaccine. Some clones in this sample may be carry-over from other donors' samples. The material sequenced was CD4+ T cells from PBMCs cultured with HCoV-NL63 spike peptides, taken after COVID-19 vaccination. The chain's CDR3 is CASSPRQSNSNQPQHF. In DNA form, the CDR3 reads TGTGCCAGCAGCCCCAGGCAGAGTAATAGCAATCAGCCCCAGCATTTT.